This T cell receptor (beta chain) was retrieved from a study of blood T cell repertoires in COVID-19. Germline lookup yields CDR1 MNHEY and CDR2 SVGEGT. Trimming left V 5 bases short and J 9 bases short, with 23 bases between. The CDR3 covers 16 residues. Source study methods: Amplification with reference gene primers provided the estimates of nucleated cell counts. Here immunoSEQ multiplex PCR was the method, and the copy in TCRdb shows in-frame clones only, minus some. The D gene and trimming were derived from the DNA, and the V and J assignments and clone size from that table. Among roughly 24,000 clones listed, roughly 85% were seen once.

The material sequenced was peripheral blood. The gene calls are TRBV6-2 or TRBV6-3 and TRBJ2-1; TRBD2 is a possible D gene (5 bases). This sequence originates from a human donor in a cohort sampled during active COVID-19. The CDR3 sequence: CASSPWTPTIVIEQFF. In nucleotides, the CDR3 is TGTGCCAGCAGTCCGTGGACTCCGACTATCGTCATTGAGCAGTTCTTC.